This TCR beta chain stems from a study of blood T cell repertoires in COVID-19. Overall study: Collection of acute and convalescent COVID-19 samples took place in the United States, Italy and Spain. PBMCs, B-cell-depleted T cells, or T cells were the source of the cDNA or gDNA that made up the material.

The ends were cut back, 5 bases at V and 1 base at J, with 14 bases in the middle. Germline CDR1 and CDR2: MNHEY and SVGAGI. The CDR3 is 15 residues long. Authors' analysis steps: Amplification of reference gene primers provided the estimated nucleated cell counts. The method was immunoSEQ multiplex PCR; TCRdb's version includes in-frame clones alone and lacks a portion of them. V, J and clone size are taken as reported in that table, and D and trimming were inferred from the DNA itself. The table has fewer than 75,000 clones, 75% to 90% seen once. The genes are TRBV6-5 and TRBJ1-1; D is undetermined. This clonotype was sampled from a man at least 80 years old with acute or convalescent COVID-19. The sequenced material came from peripheral blood. The CDR3 nucleotides are TGTGCCAGCAGTCTTCGGGAGGGAGGGAACACTGAAGCTTTCTTT. Its protein product is CASSLREGGNTEAFF.